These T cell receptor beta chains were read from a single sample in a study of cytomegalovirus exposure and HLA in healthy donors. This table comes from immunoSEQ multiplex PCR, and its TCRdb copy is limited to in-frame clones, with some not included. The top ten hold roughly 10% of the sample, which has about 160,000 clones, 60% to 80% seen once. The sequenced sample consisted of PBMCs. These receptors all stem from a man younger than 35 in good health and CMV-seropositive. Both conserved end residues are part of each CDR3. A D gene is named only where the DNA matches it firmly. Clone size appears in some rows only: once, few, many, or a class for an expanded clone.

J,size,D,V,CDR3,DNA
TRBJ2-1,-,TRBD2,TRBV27,CASAISAGLYNEQFF,TGTGCCAGTGCGATCTCAGCGGGATTATACAATGAGCAGTTCTTC
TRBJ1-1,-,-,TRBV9,CASSLLEGFGEAFF,TGTGCCAGCAGCCTGCTCGAGGGATTTGGTGAAGCTTTCTTT
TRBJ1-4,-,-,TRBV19,CASSIYRVSATNEKLFF,TGTGCCAGTAGTATCTACAGGGTATCGGCAACTAATGAAAAACTGTTTTTT
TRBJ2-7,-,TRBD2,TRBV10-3,CAISDGTSGYEQYF,TGTGCCATCAGTGATGGGACTAGCGGCTACGAGCAGTACTTC
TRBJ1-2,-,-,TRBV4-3,CASSQRSAGHWGYTF,TGCGCCAGCAGCCAACGTTCGGCAGGGCATTGGGGCTACACCTTC
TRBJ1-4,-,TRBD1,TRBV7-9,CASSLLRTGGHGNEKLFF,TGTGCCAGCAGCTTATTAAGGACAGGGGGTCACGGTAATGAAAAACTGTTTTTT
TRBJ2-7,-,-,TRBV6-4,CASSLLTGISYEQYF,TGTGCCAGCAGCCTTTTAACAGGGATCTCCTACGAGCAGTACTTC
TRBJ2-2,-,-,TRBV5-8,CASSLPGLGTGELFF,TGTGCCAGCAGCTTGCCAGGGCTCGGCACCGGGGAGCTGTTTTTT
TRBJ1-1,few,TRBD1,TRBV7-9,CASTRTNGQGVEAFF,TGTGCCAGCACGCGGACGAATGGACAGGGGGTTGAAGCTTTCTTT
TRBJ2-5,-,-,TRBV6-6,CASSYIGGQETQYF,TGTGCCAGCAGTTACATAGGGGGACAAGAGACCCAGTACTTC
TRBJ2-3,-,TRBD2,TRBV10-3,CAIRGTISSTDTQYF,TGTGCCATCAGGGGGACTATTAGTAGCACAGATACACAGTATTTT
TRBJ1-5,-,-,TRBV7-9,CASSLGVHQPQHF,TGTGCCAGCAGCTTAGGAGTGCATCAGCCCCAGCATTTT
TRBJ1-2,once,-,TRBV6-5,CASSYSGGSYGYTF,TGTGCCAGCAGTTACTCCGGGGGGAGCTATGGCTACACCTTC
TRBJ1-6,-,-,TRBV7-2,CASSLDLNSPLHF,TGTGCCAGCAGCTTAGACTTGAATTCACCCCTCCACTTT
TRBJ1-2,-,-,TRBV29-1,CSVEEYYGYTF,TGCAGCGTCGAGGAGTACTATGGCTACACCTTC
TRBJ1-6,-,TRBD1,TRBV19,CASSTTRTGGSYNSPLHF,TGTGCCAGTAGTACCACCCGGACAGGGGGCTCCTATAATTCACCCCTCCACTTT
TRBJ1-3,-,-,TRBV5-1,CASSLEGSGNTIYF,TGCGCCAGCAGCTTGGAGGGGTCTGGAAACACCATATATTTT
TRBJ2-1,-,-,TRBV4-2,CASSQDATGSSYNEQFF,TGTGCCAGCAGCCAAGATGCGACTGGAAGCTCCTACAATGAGCAGTTCTTC
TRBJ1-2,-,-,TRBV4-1,CASSQAKINYGYTF,TGCGCCAGCAGCCAAGCAAAAATTAACTATGGCTACACCTTC
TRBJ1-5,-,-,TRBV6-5,CASSYGETGPQHF,TGTGCCAGCAGTTACGGTGAAACGGGGCCCCAGCATTTT
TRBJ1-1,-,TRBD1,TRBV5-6,CASSWDRPLNTEAFF,TGTGCCAGCAGCTGGGACAGACCTTTGAACACTGAAGCTTTCTTT
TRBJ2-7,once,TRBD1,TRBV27,CASKLPGQGAHEQYF,TGTGCCAGCAAACTTCCGGGACAGGGGGCCCACGAGCAGTACTTC
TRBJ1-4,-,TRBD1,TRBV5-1,CASSLGGGGGEKLFF,TGCGCCAGCAGCTTGGGAGGAGGGGGCGGTGAAAAACTGTTTTTT
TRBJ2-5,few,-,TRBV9,CASSVHNQETQYF,TGTGCCAGCAGCGTTCACAACCAAGAGACCCAGTACTTC
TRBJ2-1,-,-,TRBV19,CASTPTESSYNEQFF,TGTGCCAGTACACCGACAGAGAGCTCCTACAATGAGCAGTTCTTC
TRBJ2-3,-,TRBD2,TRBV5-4,CASSWAGVTDTQYF,TGTGCCAGCAGCTGGGCGGGAGTCACAGATACGCAGTATTTT
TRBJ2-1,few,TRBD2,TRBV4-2,CASSHPGMAGGISGIYNEQFF,TGTGCCAGCAGCCACCCCGGGATGGCGGGGGGGATCTCGGGAATCTACAATGAGCAGTTCTTC
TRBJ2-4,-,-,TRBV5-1,CASSLLVAYF,TGCGCCAGCAGCTTGCTAGTTGCTTACTTC
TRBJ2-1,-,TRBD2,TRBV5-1,CASGLAAIGQFF,TGCGCCAGCGGACTAGCGGCCATAGGGCAGTTCTTC
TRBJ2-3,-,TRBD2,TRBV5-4,CASSARLAETTDTQYF,TGTGCCAGCAGCGCCAGACTAGCGGAGACCACAGATACGCAGTATTTT
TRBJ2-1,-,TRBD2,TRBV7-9,CASSLATSGKNNEQFF,TGTGCCAGCAGCTTAGCTACTAGCGGGAAGAACAATGAGCAGTTCTTC
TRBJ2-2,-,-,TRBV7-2,CASSLRTVPGTGELFF,TGTGCCAGCAGCTTAAGGACAGTCCCGGGCACCGGGGAGCTGTTTTTT
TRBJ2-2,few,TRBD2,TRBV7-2,CASSLASPTISGVANTGELFF,TGTGCCAGCAGCTTAGCGTCCCCGACCATTAGCGGGGTCGCGAACACCGGGGAGCTGTTTTTT
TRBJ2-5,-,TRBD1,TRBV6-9,CASSYPVVPGQVQETQYF,TGTGCCAGCAGTTATCCTGTTGTCCCGGGACAGGTCCAAGAGACCCAGTACTTC
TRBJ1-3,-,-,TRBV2,CASNPTVSGNTIYF,TGTGCCAGCAACCCGACAGTCTCTGGAAACACCATATATTTT
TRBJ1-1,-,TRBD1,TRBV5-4,CASSPSGQILLNTEAFF,TGTGCCAGCAGCCCCTCGGGACAGATTCTTTTGAACACTGAAGCTTTCTTT
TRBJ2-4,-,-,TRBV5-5,CASSPGLAKNIQYF,TGTGCCAGCAGCCCCGGTTTAGCCAAAAACATTCAGTACTTC
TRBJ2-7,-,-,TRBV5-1,CASSLATSSNSEQYF,TGCGCCAGCAGCTTGGCTACTAGTTCAAATAGCGAGCAGTACTTC